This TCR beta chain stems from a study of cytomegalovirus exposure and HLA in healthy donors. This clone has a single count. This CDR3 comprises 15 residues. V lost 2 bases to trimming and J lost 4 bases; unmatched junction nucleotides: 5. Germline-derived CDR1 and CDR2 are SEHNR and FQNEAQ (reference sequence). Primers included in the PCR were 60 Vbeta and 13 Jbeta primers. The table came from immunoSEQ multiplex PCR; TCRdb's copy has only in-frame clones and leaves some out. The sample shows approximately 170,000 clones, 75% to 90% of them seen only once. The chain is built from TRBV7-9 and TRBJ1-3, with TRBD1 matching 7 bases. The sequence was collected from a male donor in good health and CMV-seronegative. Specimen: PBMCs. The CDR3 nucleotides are TGTGCCAGCAGCTTAAAGGGGGCGCCCGGAAACACCATATATTTT. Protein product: CASSLKGAPGNTIYF. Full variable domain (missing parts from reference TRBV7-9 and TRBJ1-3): DTGVSQNPRHKITKRGQNVTFRCDPISEHNRLYWYRQTLGQGPEFLTYFQNEAQLEKSRLLSDRFSAERPKGSFSTLEIQRTEQGDSAMYLCASSLKGAPGNTIYFGEGSWLTVV.